The clone carrying this T cell receptor (beta chain) has a handful of counts. Its antigen remains unknown. Sequencing was performed with immunoSEQ multiplex PCR; in TCRdb, only in-frame clones are kept and a portion is missing. The sample lists 84,000 or so clones; roughly four fifths were seen once. Germline-derived CDR1 and CDR2 are MNHEY and SVGAGI. The CDR3 is 13 amino acids. The J segment lost 6 bases and the V segment lost 5 bases, leaving 5 bases of the junction unmatched. This sample was included in a study of a mutant IDH1 vaccine in newly diagnosed glioma. Study-wide background: Held at week 35, visit V12 was the safety follow-up, and visit V13 followed at week 47.

Time point reported: week 47, end of study. Doses of 300 ug of mutant IDH1 20-mer peptide were given with topical imiquimod. The sequencing used PBMCs, collected from a glioma patient whose treatment included an IDH1 peptide vaccine. The rearrangement uses TRBV6-5 and TRBJ1-2, with 8 bases aligning to TRBD1. The sequence derives from a man aged 35-49 years with glioma. The CDR3 DNA sequence: TGTGCCAGCAGTGCCCCGGACAGGGATGGCTACACCTTC. The encoded protein is CASSAPDRDGYTF.